The entry below gives a single T cell receptor (beta chain) sequence along with its context. This entry is derived from a study of blood T cell repertoires in COVID-19. Turning to the study itself: Some COVID-19 samples were acute and others convalescent; all came from the United States, Italy and Spain.

As originally analysed: Estimation of nucleated cell counts relied on the amplification of reference gene primers. The repertoire was sequenced with immunoSEQ multiplex PCR; TCRdb's copy has only in-frame clones and lacks some. That table is the source of V, J and clone size, and D and trimming were worked out from the DNA. The table includes about 98,000 clones, around nine tenths detected once. The CDR3 has 15 amino acids. CDR1 and CDR2 from the germline V gene are SGHRS and YFSETQ. V trimming: 4 bases; J trimming: 5 bases; junction bases outside the gene matches: 8. The V gene is TRBV5-1, the J gene TRBJ2-7; 11 nucleotides line up with TRBD1. The specimen was peripheral blood. The sequence was obtained from a man in his 70s with acute or convalescent COVID-19. CDR3 residues: CASSAWTGGNDEQYF. DNA of the CDR3: TGCGCCAGCAGCGCCTGGACAGGGGGCAACGACGAGCAGTACTTC. Full variable domain (missing parts from reference TRBV5-1 and TRBJ2-7): KAGVTQTPRYLIKTRGQQVTLSCSPISGHRSVSWYQQTPGQGLQFLFEYFSETQRNKGNFPGRFSGRQFSNSRSEMNVSTLELGDSALYLCASSAWTGGNDEQYFGPGTRLTVT.